The 21 T cell receptor beta chains reported below all come from one sample, sequenced in a study of T cell responses to AZD1222 COVID-19 vaccine. Produced via immunoSEQ multiplex PCR; TCRdb's table is partial and in-frame only. The profile shows some 180,000 clones, almost 90% of them singletons. Sequenced material: peripheral blood, taken on day 0 of AZD1222 vaccination. The receptors come from an adult in good health.

A word on this clone: Other nucleotide sequences from this sample produce the same CDR3. The genes are TRBV9 and TRBJ2-7; D not resolved. Germline V gene lookup returns CDR1 SGDLS and CDR2 YYNGEE. The CDR3 extends over 14 amino acids. With 0 bases removed from V and 0 bases from J, the gap between germline ends came to 7 bases. CDR3 nucleotide sequence: TGTGCCAGCAGCGTAGTGGGCAGCTCCTACGAGCAGTACTTC. This translates into CASSVVGSSYEQYF.

The chain is built from TRBV5-8 and TRBJ2-1, with 9 bases matching TRBD2. The V and J ends lost 0 bases and 8 bases, in that order; junction bases with no gene match: 9. Looked up from germline, CDR1 is SGHTS and CDR2 is YDEGEE. The CDR3 consists of 16 residues. The CDR3 nucleotides read TGTGCCAGCAGCTTGGAGCTAGCGGGACGGATGGATGAGCAGTTCTTC. Translation: CASSLELAGRMDEQFF.

The chain uses TRBV10-1 and TRBJ2-1; 16 bases match TRBD2. The CDR3 extends over 16 amino acids. The J segment lost 6 bases and the V segment lost 2 bases, leaving 1 base of the junction unmatched. CDR1 and CDR2 (germline): WNHNN, SYGVQD (reference sequence). The CDR3 is CASSEGTSGRVNEQFF. CDR3 sequence (DNA): TGCGCCAGCAGTGAGGGGACTAGCGGGAGGGTCAATGAGCAGTTCTTC.

The CDR3 nucleotides are TGTGCCTGGAGTGTGCGTCAGGCGTTACAAGAGACCCAGTACTTC. Translated, it gives CAWSVRQALQETQYF. J is TRBJ2-5 and V is TRBV30; D not certain. CDR3 size: 15 residues. V gave up 0 bases and J gave up 2 bases, with 13 bases separating them. Germline V CDR1 and CDR2: GTSNPN, SVGIG (reference sequence).

The gene calls are TRBV9 and TRBJ2-5; 7 positions match TRBD2. CDR3 length: 16 amino acids. V lost 0 bases, J lost 6 bases, and 11 bases stayed unmatched. Germline values: CDR1 SGDLS, CDR2 YYNGEE. The CDR3 is CASSVGGGSGLKTQYF. DNA of the CDR3: TGTGCCAGCAGCGTAGGAGGTGGTAGCGGGCTGAAGACCCAGTACTTC.

The chain carries TRBV19 and TRBJ2-5; TRBD2 matches at 12 bases. The CDR3 covers 12 residues. Germline CDR1 is LNHDA and CDR2 is SQIVND (reference sequence). V trimming: 10 bases; J trimming: 5 bases; junction bases outside the gene matches: 2. CDR3 loop: CAIGTSGETQYF. For the CDR3, the DNA is TGTGCCATCGGGACTAGCGGGGAGACCCAGTACTTC.

The chain links TRBV20-1 to TRBJ2-5, with D uncertain. Germline loops: CDR1 DFQATT, CDR2 SNEGSKA (reference sequence). The CDR3 is made up of 10 amino acids. The V end lost 3 bases, the J end lost 5 bases, and 4 bases lay between the germline ends. CDR3 nucleotide sequence: TGCAGTGCTAGGGACGAGACCCAGTACTTC. Its protein product is CSARDETQYF.

In DNA form, the CDR3 reads TGTGCCAGCACACGGGGGCGGAGTGAGCAGTTCTTC. This gives the protein CASTRGRSEQFF. The genes are TRBV3-1 (or the pseudogene TRBV3-2) and TRBJ2-1; D may correspond to TRBD1 or TRBD2 (6 bases each). V gave up 7 bases and J gave up 9 bases, with 13 bases separating them. Germline values: CDR1 LGHDT, CDR2 YNNKEL (reference sequence). The CDR3 is 12 amino acids.

The genes are TRBV3-1 (or the pseudogene TRBV3-2) and TRBJ2-5; TRBD2 matches 15 bases. The CDR3 is made up of 16 amino acids. Germline loops: CDR1 LGHDT, CDR2 YNNKEL (reference sequence). The trim removed 4 bases at V and 5 bases at J, leaving 5 bases unmatched. The CDR3 DNA follows: TGTGCCAGCAGCCGAGGGACTAGCGGGGGGAGTGAGACCCAGTACTTC. This codes for CASSRGTSGGSETQYF.

V is TRBV11-2 and J is TRBJ1-1; 8 nucleotides align to TRBD1. The ends lost 7 bases at V and 3 bases at J; junction bases unmatched: 19. Germline loops: CDR1 SGHAT, CDR2 FQNNGV. The CDR3 runs to 18 residues. For the CDR3, the DNA is TGTGCCAGCATCTATAGATCCCCCCGCACGGACAGGGACACTGAAGCTTTCTTT. It codes for CASIYRSPRTDRDTEAFF. Looking up the rest from reference TRBV11-2 and TRBJ1-1 gives the full variable domain: EAGVAQSPRYKIIEKRQSVAFWCNPISGHATLYWYQQILGQGPKLLIQFQNNGVVDDSQLPKDRFSAERLKGVDSTLKIQPAKLEDSAVYLCASIYRSPRTDRDTEAFFGQGTRLTVV.

This chain uses TRBV19 with TRBJ2-3; D tentatively fits TRBD1 or TRBD2 (5 bases each). Germline CDR1 LNHDA, CDR2 SQIVND (reference sequence). This CDR3 is 12 amino acids long. Trimming removed 6 bases at V and 6 bases at J, with 10 bases between. The CDR3 DNA follows: TGTGCCAGTAGGGGGGTTAGGGATACGCAGTATTTT. Its protein product is CASRGVRDTQYF.

This chain joins TRBV6-6 and TRBJ2-3; TRBD1 is a possible D gene (5 bases). The CDR3 length is 15 residues. V gave up 2 bases and J gave up 6 bases, with 15 bases separating them. Looked up from germline, CDR1 is MNHNY and CDR2 is SVGAGI (reference sequence). CDR3: CASSYVDRGADTQYF. The CDR3 DNA reads as TGTGCCAGCAGTTACGTCGACAGAGGCGCGGATACGCAGTATTTT.

This clone occurred once. The rearrangement uses TRBV6-1 and TRBJ2-1; D is unclear. This CDR3 spans 15 amino acids. V was cut by 0 bases and J by 2 bases, with 8 bases left in between. Germline lookup yields CDR1 MNHNS and CDR2 SASEGT. CDR3 in DNA: TGTGCCAGCAGTGAAGCAAGGTCGGCCTACAATGAGCAGTTCTTC. Its translation is CASSEARSAYNEQFF.

The CDR3 DNA reads TGTGCCAGTACTTCAGGACAGGGGGTCACAGATACGCAGTATTTT. It yields the protein CASTSGQGVTDTQYF. The chain is built from TRBV19 and TRBJ2-3; 10 nucleotides align to TRBD1. Germline V CDR1 and CDR2: LNHDA, SQIVND (reference sequence). V trimming: 7 bases; J trimming: 2 bases; junction bases outside the gene matches: 6. This CDR3 has 15 residues. Together with reference TRBV19 and TRBJ2-3, the CDR3 gives the full variable domain: DGGITQSPKYLFRKEGQNVTLSCEQNLNHDAMYWYRQDPGQGLRLIYYSQIVNDFQKGDIAEGYSVSREKKESFPLTVTSAQKNPTAFYLCASTSGQGVTDTQYFGPGTRLTVL.

The V call is TRBV5-8, the J call TRBJ2-3, with 7 positions matching TRBD2. CDR1 and CDR2 from the germline V gene are SGHTS and YDEGEE. CDR3 length equals 15 residues. J gave up 2 bases and V 6 bases, and 9 bases lay outside the gene matches. For the CDR3, the DNA is TGTGCCAGCACTCGACTAGCCTTAAACACAGATACGCAGTATTTT. It codes for CASTRLALNTDTQYF.

The chain's CDR3 is CASRAGTDSNQPQHF. The DNA for the CDR3 is TGTGCCAGCAGGGCCGGGACAGATAGCAATCAGCCCCAGCATTTT. The genes are TRBV5-4 and TRBJ1-5; 7 nucleotides agree with TRBD1. From germline, CDR1 is SGHNT and CDR2 YYREEE (reference sequence). The CDR3 sequence is 15 residues long. V was pared by 5 bases and J by 0 bases, with 5 bases of the junction left unmatched.

V is TRBV23-1 and J is TRBJ1-5, with a weak D call TRBD1 (5 bases). TRBV23-1 is designated an ORF whose function remains uncertain. V was pared by 0 bases and J by 4 bases, with 13 bases between. The length of the CDR3 is 16 residues. The CDR3 reads CASSQSSPGPNQPQHF. For the CDR3, the DNA is TGCGCCAGCAGTCAATCATCCCCGGGGCCGAATCAGCCCCAGCATTTT.

This rearrangement joins TRBV5-8 to TRBJ1-2, with D possibly TRBD1 on 6 matching bases. Looked up from germline, CDR1 is SGHTS and CDR2 is YDEGEE. Trimming pared 0 bases from V and 8 bases from J, leaving 14 bases between. The length of the CDR3 is 14 residues. Written as DNA, the CDR3 is TGTGCCAGCAGCTTGGGAGGGGGGCCAGAGGGCTACACCTTC. This translates into CASSLGGGPEGYTF.

The CDR3 loop reads CARSPGQEPNQPQHF. For the CDR3, the DNA is TGTGCCAGGTCCCCCGGGCAGGAACCCAATCAGCCCCAGCATTTT. This sequence joins TRBV19 and TRBJ1-5, with D unresolved. Germline V gene sequence: CDR1 LNHDA, CDR2 SQIVND (reference sequence). Trimming removed 9 bases at V and 3 bases at J, with 18 bases between. CDR3 length equals 15 residues.

The rearrangement links TRBV27 to TRBJ2-7; D might be TRBD1 (5 bases). Per germline, CDR1 MNHEY and CDR2 SMNVEV (reference sequence). Between the trimmed V and J ends, which lost 3 bases and 2 bases, there was a span of 8 bases. The CDR3 covers 13 residues. DNA for the CDR3: TGTGCCAGCAGTTTTACAGGAGCCTACGAGCAGTACTTC. This translates into CASSFTGAYEQYF.

The chain links TRBV12-3 or TRBV12-4 to TRBJ2-7; no firm D call. The CDR3 has 13 amino acids. V lost 3 bases and J lost 1, with 7 bases in between. CDR3 nucleotides: TGTGCCAGCAGTTTCCTCAGGTCCTACGAGCAGTACTTC. The encoded protein is CASSFLRSYEQYF.